Sequencing of this T cell receptor (beta chain) was carried out in a study of beta chain features in type 1 diabetes. Study-wide background: Sorted cells, about 99 million in number, were examined across all samples. The study, taken as a whole, reports: Within each of all four CD4+ subsets, Type 1 diabetes patients had TCRB CDR3s that were moderately but significantly shorter.

CD45RO/CCR7/CD25/CD127/CD95/CD27 separated CD4+ naive, central memory, regulatory and stem cell-like memory cells by sorting. Expressed TCRB transcripts were sequenced, since all the RNA that had been isolated was reverse transcribed. Here immunoSEQ multiplex PCR was the method, and the copy in TCRdb shows in-frame clones only, minus some. This table has about 230,000 clones, around 16% appearing once. With 4 bases removed from V and 2 bases from J, the gap between germline ends came to 16 bases. This CDR3 spans 16 amino acids. The germline CDR1 and CDR2 sequences are KGHSH and LQKENI. This clone showed up just a few times. Its antigen is as yet unknown.

Specimen: naive CD4+ T cells from blood. The clonotype was recovered from a man under 40 with type 1 diabetes. This rearrangement joins TRBV18 to TRBJ2-3; D possibly corresponds to TRBD1 (6 bases). This chain's CDR3 is CASSLAGTLNTDTQYF. The CDR3 coding sequence is TGTGCCAGCTCACTCGCCGGGACACTGAACACAGATACGCAGTATTTT.